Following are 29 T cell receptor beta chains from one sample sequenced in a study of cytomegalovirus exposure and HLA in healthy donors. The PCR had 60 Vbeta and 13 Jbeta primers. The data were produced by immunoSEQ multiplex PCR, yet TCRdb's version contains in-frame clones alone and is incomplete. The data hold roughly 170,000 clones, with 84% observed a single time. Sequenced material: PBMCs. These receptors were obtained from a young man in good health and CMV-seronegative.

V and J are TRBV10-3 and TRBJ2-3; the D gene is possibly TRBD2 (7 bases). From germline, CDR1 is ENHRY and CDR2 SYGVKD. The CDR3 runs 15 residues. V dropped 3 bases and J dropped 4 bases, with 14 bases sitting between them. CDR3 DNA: TGTGCCATCAGTGATAGAGGGGGGGGCCCAGATACGCAGTATTTT. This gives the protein CAISDRGGGPDTQYF.

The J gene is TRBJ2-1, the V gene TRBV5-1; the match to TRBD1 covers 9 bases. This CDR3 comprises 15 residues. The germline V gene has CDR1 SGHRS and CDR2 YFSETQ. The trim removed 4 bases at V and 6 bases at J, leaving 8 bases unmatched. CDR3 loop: CASSRGDREINEQFF. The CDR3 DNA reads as TGCGCCAGCAGCCGCGGGGACAGGGAGATCAATGAGCAGTTCTTC.

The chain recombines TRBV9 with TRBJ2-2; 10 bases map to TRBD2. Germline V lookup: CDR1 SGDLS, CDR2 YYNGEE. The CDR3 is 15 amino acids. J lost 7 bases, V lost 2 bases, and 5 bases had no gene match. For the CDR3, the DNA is TGTGCCAGCAGCGTTACTAGCGGGATGGGCGGGGAGCTGTTTTTT. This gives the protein CASSVTSGMGGELFF.

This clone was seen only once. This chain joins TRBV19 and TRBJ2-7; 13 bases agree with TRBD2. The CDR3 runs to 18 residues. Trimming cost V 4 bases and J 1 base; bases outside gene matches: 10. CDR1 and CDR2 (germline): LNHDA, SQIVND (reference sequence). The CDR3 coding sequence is TGTGCCAGTAGTACCTTTCTAGGACTAGCGGGAGAATCCTACGAGCAGTACTTC. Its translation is CASSTFLGLAGESYEQYF.

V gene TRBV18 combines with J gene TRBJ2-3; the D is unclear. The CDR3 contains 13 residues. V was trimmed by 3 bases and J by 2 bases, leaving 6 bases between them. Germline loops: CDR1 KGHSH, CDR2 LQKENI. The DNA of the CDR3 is TGTGCCAGCTCACCTTCTCTCACAGATACGCAGTATTTT. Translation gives CASSPSLTDTQYF.

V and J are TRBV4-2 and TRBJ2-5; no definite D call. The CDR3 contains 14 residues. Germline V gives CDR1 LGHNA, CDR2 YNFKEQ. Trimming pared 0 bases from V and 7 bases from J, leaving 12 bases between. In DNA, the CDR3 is TGTGCCAGCAGCCAAGATCTGTATAGTGTGACCCAGTACTTC. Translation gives CASSQDLYSVTQYF.

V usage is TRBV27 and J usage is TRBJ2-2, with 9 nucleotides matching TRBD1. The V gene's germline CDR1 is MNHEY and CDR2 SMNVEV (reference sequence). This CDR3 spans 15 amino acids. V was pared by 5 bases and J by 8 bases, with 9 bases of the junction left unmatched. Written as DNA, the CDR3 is TGTGCCAGCAGTCCCGGGACAGGGATAACGGGGGAGCTGTTTTTT. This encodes CASSPGTGITGELFF.

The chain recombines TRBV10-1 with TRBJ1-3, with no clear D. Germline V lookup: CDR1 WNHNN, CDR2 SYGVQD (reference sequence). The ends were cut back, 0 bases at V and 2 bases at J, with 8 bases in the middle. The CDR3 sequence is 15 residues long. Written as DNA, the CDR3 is TGCGCCAGCAGTGAGTCGGGCAGACCTGGAAACACCATATATTTT. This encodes CASSESGRPGNTIYF.

The CDR3 region has the DNA TGTGCCAGCAGTCTCCCCGAGTATGGCTACACCTTC. Amino acid sequence: CASSLPEYGYTF. V and J are TRBV28 and TRBJ1-2; D remains unclear. Trimming cost V 5 bases and J 5 bases, with 9 bases left between them. This CDR3 comprises 12 residues. CDR1 and CDR2 from the germline V gene are MDHEN and SYDVKM.

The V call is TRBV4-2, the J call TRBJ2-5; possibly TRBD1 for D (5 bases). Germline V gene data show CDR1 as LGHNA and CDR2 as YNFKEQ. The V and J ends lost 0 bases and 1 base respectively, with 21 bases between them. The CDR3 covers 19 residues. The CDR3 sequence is CASSQEGAISWLIQETQYF. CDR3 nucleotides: TGTGCCAGCAGCCAAGAAGGGGCCATTTCGTGGTTAATCCAAGAGACCCAGTACTTC.

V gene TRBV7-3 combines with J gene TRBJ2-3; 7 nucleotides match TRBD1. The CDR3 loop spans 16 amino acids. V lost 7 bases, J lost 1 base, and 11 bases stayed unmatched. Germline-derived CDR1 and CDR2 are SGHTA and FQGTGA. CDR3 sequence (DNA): TGTGCCAGCACCCAGGGGGTACCCCTGGGCACAGATACGCAGTATTTT. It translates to CASTQGVPLGTDTQYF.

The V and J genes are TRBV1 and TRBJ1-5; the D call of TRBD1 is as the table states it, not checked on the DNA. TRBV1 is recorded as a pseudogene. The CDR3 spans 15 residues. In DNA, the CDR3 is TGCACCTCCGGTCGTGCCGGGACAGGGAATCAGCCCCAGCATTTT. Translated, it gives CTSGRAGTGNQPQHF.

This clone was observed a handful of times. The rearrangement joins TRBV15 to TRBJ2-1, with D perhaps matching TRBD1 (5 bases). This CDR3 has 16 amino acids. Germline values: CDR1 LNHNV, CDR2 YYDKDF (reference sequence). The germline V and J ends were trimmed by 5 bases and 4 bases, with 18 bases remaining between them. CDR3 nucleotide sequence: TGTGCCACCAGCGGGGCCTCTGCACCAAAATACAATGAGCAGTTCTTC. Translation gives CATSGASAPKYNEQFF. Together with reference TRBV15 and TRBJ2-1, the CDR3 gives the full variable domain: DAMVIQNPRYQVTQFGKPVTLSCSQTLNHNVMYWYQQKSSQAPKLLFHYYDKDFNNEADTPDNFQSRRPNTSFCFLDIRSPGLGDTAMYLCATSGASAPKYNEQFFGPGTRLTVL.

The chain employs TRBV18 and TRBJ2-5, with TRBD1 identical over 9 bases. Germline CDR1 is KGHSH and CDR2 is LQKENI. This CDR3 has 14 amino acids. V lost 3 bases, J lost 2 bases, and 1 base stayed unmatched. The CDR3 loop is CASSPTGGQETQYF. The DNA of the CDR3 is TGTGCCAGCTCACCGACAGGGGGACAAGAGACCCAGTACTTC.

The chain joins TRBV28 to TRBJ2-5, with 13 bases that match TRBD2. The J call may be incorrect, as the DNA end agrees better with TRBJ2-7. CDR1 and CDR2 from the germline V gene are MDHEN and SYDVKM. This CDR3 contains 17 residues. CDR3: CASRRTSGGALHYEQYF. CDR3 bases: TGTGCCAGCAGGCGTACTAGCGGGGGGGCCCTCCACTACGAGCAGTACTTC.

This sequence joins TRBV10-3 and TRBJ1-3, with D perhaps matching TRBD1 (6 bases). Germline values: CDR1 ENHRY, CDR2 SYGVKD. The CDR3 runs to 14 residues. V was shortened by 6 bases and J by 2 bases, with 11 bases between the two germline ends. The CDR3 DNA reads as TGTGCCATCAGGGAACAGGGTACTGGAAACACCATATATTTT. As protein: CAIREQGTGNTIYF.

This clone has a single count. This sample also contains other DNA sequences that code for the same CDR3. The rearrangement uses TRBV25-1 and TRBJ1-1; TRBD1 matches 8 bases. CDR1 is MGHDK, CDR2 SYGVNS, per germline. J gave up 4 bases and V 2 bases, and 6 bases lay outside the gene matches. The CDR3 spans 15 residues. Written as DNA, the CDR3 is TGTGCCAGCAGTGAACGGACAGGGATCGGCACTGAAGCTTTCTTT. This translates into CASSERTGIGTEAFF.

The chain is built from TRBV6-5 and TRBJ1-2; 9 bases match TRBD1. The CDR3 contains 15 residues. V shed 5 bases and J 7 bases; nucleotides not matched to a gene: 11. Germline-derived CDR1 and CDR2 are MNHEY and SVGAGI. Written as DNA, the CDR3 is TGTGCCAGCAGTGCTGCGGGACAGGGAATCGTTGGCTACACCTTC. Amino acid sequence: CASSAAGQGIVGYTF.

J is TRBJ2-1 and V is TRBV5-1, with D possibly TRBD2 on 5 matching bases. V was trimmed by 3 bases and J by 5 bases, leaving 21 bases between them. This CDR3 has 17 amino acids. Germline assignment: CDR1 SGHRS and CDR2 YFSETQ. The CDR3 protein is CASSSRGINIRHNEQFF. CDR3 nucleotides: TGCGCCAGCAGCTCTCGAGGGATCAACATAAGACACAATGAGCAGTTCTTC.

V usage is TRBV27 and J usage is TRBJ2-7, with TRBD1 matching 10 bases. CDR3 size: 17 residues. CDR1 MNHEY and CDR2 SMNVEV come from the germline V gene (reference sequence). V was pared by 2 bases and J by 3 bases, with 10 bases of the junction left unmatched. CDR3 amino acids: CASSLKGGRDRGYEQYF. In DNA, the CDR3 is TGTGCCAGCAGTTTAAAGGGGGGACGGGACAGGGGCTACGAGCAGTACTTC.

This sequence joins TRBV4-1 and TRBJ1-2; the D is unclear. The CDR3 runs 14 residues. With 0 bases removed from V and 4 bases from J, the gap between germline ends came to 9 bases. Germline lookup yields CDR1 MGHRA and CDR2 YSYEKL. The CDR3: CASSQDREIYGYTF. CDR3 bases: TGCGCCAGCAGCCAAGATCGTGAGATCTATGGCTACACCTTC.

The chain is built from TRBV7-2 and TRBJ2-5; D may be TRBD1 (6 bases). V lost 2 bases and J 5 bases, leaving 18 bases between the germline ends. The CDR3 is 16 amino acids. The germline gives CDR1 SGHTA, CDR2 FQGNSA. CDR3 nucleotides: TGTGCCAGCAGCTTAAAGTCTAAACAGGGTCGCGAGACCCAGTACTTC. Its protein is CASSLKSKQGRETQYF.

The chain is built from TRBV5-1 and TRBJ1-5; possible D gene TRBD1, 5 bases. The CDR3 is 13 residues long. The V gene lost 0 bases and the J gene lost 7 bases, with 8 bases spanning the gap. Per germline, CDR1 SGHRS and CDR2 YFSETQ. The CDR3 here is CASSLEGVQPQHF. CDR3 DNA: TGCGCCAGCAGCTTGGAAGGGGTCCAGCCCCAGCATTTT.

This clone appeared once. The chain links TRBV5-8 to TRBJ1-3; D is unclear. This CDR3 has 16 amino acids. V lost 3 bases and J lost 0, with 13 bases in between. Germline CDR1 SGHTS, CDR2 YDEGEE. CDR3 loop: CASSSSGVRSGNTIYF. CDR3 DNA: TGTGCCAGCAGCTCTTCCGGGGTTCGCTCTGGAAACACCATATATTTT.

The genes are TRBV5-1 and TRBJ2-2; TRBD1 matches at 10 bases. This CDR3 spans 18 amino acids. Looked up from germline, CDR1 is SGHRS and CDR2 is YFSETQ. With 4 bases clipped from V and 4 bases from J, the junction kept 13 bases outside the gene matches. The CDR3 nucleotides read TGCGCCAGCAGCGGCGGCTTTGGGACAGGGGCGGTCACCGGGGAGCTGTTTTTT. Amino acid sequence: CASSGGFGTGAVTGELFF.

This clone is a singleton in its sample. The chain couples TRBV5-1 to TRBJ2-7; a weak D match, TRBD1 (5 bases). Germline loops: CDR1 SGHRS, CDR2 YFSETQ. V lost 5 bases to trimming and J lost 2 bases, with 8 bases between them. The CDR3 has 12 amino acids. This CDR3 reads CASREQAYEQYF. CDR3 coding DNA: TGCGCCAGCAGGGAACAGGCCTACGAGCAGTACTTC. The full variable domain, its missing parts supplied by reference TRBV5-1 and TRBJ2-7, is KAGVTQTPRYLIKTRGQQVTLSCSPISGHRSVSWYQQTPGQGLQFLFEYFSETQRNKGNFPGRFSGRQFSNSRSEMNVSTLELGDSALYLCASREQAYEQYFGPGTRLTVT.

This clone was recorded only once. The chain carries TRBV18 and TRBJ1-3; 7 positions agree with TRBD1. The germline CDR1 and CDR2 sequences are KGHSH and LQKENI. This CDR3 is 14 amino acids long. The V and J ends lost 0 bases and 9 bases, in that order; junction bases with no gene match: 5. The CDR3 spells CASSPPWTGGTIYF. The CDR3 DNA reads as TGTGCCAGCTCACCACCGTGGACAGGAGGCACCATATATTTT. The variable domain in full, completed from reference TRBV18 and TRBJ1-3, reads NAGVMQNPRHLVRRRGQEARLRCSPMKGHSHVYWYRQLPEEGLKFMVYLQKENIIDESGMPKERFSAEFPKEGPSILRIQQVVRGDSAAYFCASSPPWTGGTIYFGEGSWLTVV.

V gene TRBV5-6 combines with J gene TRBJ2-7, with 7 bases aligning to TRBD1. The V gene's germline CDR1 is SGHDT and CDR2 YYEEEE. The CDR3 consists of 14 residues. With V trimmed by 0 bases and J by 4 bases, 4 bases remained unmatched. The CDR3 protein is CASSLGQGWYEQYF. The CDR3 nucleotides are TGTGCCAGCAGCTTGGGACAGGGTTGGTACGAGCAGTACTTC.

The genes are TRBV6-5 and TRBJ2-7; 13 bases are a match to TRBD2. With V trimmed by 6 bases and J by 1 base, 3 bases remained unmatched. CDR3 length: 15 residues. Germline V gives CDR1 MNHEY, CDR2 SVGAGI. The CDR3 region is CASSPGLAGSYEQYF. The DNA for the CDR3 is TGTGCCAGCAGCCCGGGACTAGCGGGATCCTACGAGCAGTACTTC.